One and the same sample provided the 13 T cell receptor beta chains below, sequenced in a study of blood T cells in healthy people across ages. Primed by a sample-barcoded 5' primer and a J-beta primer mix, a second PCR proceeded for about 7 to 12 cycles. MiXCR, run by TCRdb on the 5' RACE reads, gives a single entry per CDR3 protein. Among some 670,000 distinct CDR3 sequences listed, under 65% were seen once. The sequenced sample was blood. These receptors came from a woman of 80 years or more in good health.

This clonotype was observed many times. The chain's CDR3 is CASSLNGLAEETQYF. As DNA, the CDR3 is TGTGCCAGCAGCTTGAACGGACTAGCCGAAGAGACCCAGTACTTC. This chain connects TRBV7-2 to TRBJ2-5, with TRBD2 identical over 8 bases. V gave up 3 bases and J gave up 3 bases; unmatched junction bases: 6. Per the germline V gene, CDR1 is SGHTA and CDR2 is FQGNSA. The CDR3 extends over 15 amino acids.

In the case of this clonotype: This may come from a read error, since a much larger clone is one base off. V usage is TRBV29-1 and J usage is TRBJ2-1; D call uncertain. The germline V gene has CDR1 SQVTM and CDR2 ANQGSEA. The CDR3 runs to 14 residues. The V end was cut by 4 bases, the J end by 0 bases, with 10 bases between. The CDR3 reads CSVAPASSYNEQFF. In DNA form, the CDR3 reads TGCAGCGTTGCCCCAGCGAGCTCCTACAATGAGCAGTTCTTC.

This clonotype was recorded only once. The chain uses TRBV7-2 and TRBJ1-2, with TRBD1 identical over 7 bases. V lost 0 bases to trimming and J lost 8 bases; unmatched junction nucleotides: 15. Germline CDR1 SGHTA, CDR2 FQGNSA. This CDR3 has 17 residues. The CDR3 is CASSLAVMRATGNGYTF. The CDR3 coding sequence is TGTGCCAGCAGCTTAGCCGTAATGAGGGCGACAGGGAACGGCTACACCTTC.

In its sample, this clonotype was seen a few times. The rearrangement joins TRBV7-2 to TRBJ2-3, with D hard to call. From germline, CDR1 is SGHTA and CDR2 FQGNSA. The CDR3 is made up of 15 amino acids. Trimming pared 2 bases from V and 3 bases from J, leaving 12 bases between. The CDR3 bases are TGTGCCAGCAGCTTATATCTGGGCTCAACAGATACGCAGTATTTT. Amino acids: CASSLYLGSTDTQYF.

This clonotype was counted many times. The V and J genes are TRBV5-1 and TRBJ2-4; 7 bases fit TRBD1. V was pared by 5 bases and J by 5 bases, with 7 bases of the junction left unmatched. Per germline, CDR1 SGHRS and CDR2 YFSETQ. The CDR3 contains 14 residues. This chain's CDR3 is CASSPTGEQNIQYF. The CDR3 DNA reads TGCGCCAGCAGTCCCACAGGGGAGCAAAACATTCAGTACTTC.

A few counts support this clonotype. A single base separates this from a much larger clone, so it may be a read error. DNA for the CDR3: TGCAGCGTTGTGGTGGGGGCATACAATGAGCAGTACTTC. Translated, it gives CSVVVGAYNEQYF. The chain links TRBV29-1 to TRBJ2-7; TRBD1 might be the D (6 bases). The germline CDR1 and CDR2 sequences are SQVTM and ANQGSEA. The CDR3 loop spans 13 amino acids. The V and J ends lost 4 bases and 7 bases respectively, with 17 bases between them.

The chain carries TRBV7-2 and TRBJ1-5; D possibly corresponds to TRBD1 (5 bases). Germline V lookup: CDR1 SGHTA, CDR2 FQGNSA. V lost 5 bases, J lost 4 bases, and 15 bases lay in between. This CDR3 comprises 15 residues. CDR3 region: CASSPTGGWNQPQHF. DNA of the CDR3: TGTGCCAGCAGCCCAACGGGGGGATGGAATCAGCCCCAGCATTTT. Full variable domain (remainder filled in from reference TRBV7-2 and TRBJ1-5): GAGVSQSPSNKVTEKGKDVELRCDPISGHTALYWYRQSLGQGLEFLIYFQGNSAPDKSGLPSDRFSAERTGGSVSTLTIQRTQQEDSAVYLCASSPTGGWNQPQHFGDGTRLSIL.

Worth noting for this clonotype: Since a much larger clone is just one base distant, this may be a read error. The chain carries TRBV5-8 and TRBJ1-5; the D is unclear. This CDR3 is built from 12 residues. Germline-derived CDR1 and CDR2 are SGHTS and YDEGEE. CDR3 loop: CASSLKNQPRHF. For the CDR3, the DNA is TGTGCCAGCAGCTTGAAAAATCAGCCCCGGCATTTT. Combining the CDR3 with reference TRBV5-8 and TRBJ1-5 gives the whole variable domain EAGVTQSPTHLIKTRGQQATLRCSPISGHTSVYWYQQALGLGLQFLLWYDEGEERNRGNFPPRFSGRQFPNYSSELNVNALELEDSALYLCASSLKNQPRHFGDGTRLSIL.

The V and J genes are TRBV2 and TRBJ1-4, with 7 bases identical to TRBD1. V lost 4 bases and J lost 5; bases outside the gene matches: 7. The CDR3 length is 15 residues. Germline V gene data show CDR1 as SNHLY and CDR2 as FYNNEI. The DNA for the CDR3 is TGTGCCAGCAGTGTTGGGAACAGGGGAAATGAAAAACTGTTTTTT. Translation gives CASSVGNRGNEKLFF.

The rearrangement joins TRBV5-1 to TRBJ2-3, with 8 bases that match TRBD1. Trimming cost V 0 bases and J 5 bases; bases outside gene matches: 5. Germline V CDR1 and CDR2: SGHRS, YFSETQ. The CDR3 extends over 15 amino acids. In nucleotides, the CDR3 is TGCGCCAGCAGCTTGGTGGCAGGGGGCGTAGATACGCAGTATTTT. Translating gives CASSLVAGGVDTQYF.

The table lists this clonotype with a count of one. Since a much larger clone is just one base distant, this may be a read error. The V gene is TRBV12-3 or TRBV12-4, the J gene TRBJ1-2; D not certain. V was clipped by 3 bases and J by 3 bases, with 8 bases between them. CDR3 length: 13 residues. In nucleotides, the CDR3 is TGTGCCAGCAGTTTGACGGAAGACTATGGCTACACCTTC. Translating gives CASSLTEDYGYTF.

The V and J genes are TRBV29-1 and TRBJ1-2; 9 bases line up with TRBD1. Germline V CDR1 and CDR2: SQVTM, ANQGSEA. The junction had 6 bases not matched to a gene; V was cut back by 2 bases and J by 8 bases. The CDR3 totals 13 residues. The chain's CDR3 is CSVEKGQGNGYTF. The CDR3, as DNA: TGCAGCGTTGAAAAAGGACAGGGGAACGGCTACACCTTC.

The CDR3 coding sequence is TGCAGTGCTCCTCTGGGCAGAACAGATACGCAGTATTTT. Protein product: CSAPLGRTDTQYF. The chain recombines TRBV20-1 with TRBJ2-3; D is ambiguous. Germline V gene lookup returns CDR1 DFQATT and CDR2 SNEGSKA (reference sequence). CDR3 size: 13 residues. V lost 5 bases and J 3 bases, leaving 12 bases between the germline ends.